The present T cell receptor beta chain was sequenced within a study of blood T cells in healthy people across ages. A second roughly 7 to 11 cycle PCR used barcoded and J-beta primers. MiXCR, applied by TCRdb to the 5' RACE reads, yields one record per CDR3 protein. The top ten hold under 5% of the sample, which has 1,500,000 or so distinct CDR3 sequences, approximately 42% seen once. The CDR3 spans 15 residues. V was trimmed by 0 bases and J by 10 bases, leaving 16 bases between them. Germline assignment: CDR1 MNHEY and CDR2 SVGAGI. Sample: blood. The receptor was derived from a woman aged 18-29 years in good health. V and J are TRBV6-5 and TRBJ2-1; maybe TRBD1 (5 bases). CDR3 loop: CASSYSTQGLREQFF. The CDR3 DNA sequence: TGTGCCAGCAGTTACTCGACTCAGGGCTTGCGCGAGCAGTTCTTC.